Listed here are 10 T cell receptor beta chains from one sample, sequenced in a study of blood T cell repertoires in COVID-19. Method: immunoSEQ multiplex PCR; TCRdb's copy keeps in-frame clones and lacks some. Counted here are roughly 280,000 clones, approximately 89% occurring once; the ten biggest clones make up about 3%. The specimen was PBMCs or T cells enriched from blood (not recorded which). The receptors come from a man aged 40-49 years who had been exposed to COVID-19.

This clone has just one count. V and J are TRBV13 and TRBJ2-7; a weak D match, TRBD2 (6 bases). Germline V gives CDR1 PRHDT, CDR2 FYEKMQ (reference sequence). CDR3 length equals 14 residues. Trimming took 0 bases from V and 3 from J, leaving 9 bases between them. The CDR3 reads CASSLGVGGYEQYF. The CDR3 coding sequence is TGTGCCAGCAGCTTAGGAGTCGGGGGCTACGAGCAGTACTTC.

V gene TRBV6-2 or TRBV6-3 combines with J gene TRBJ1-2, with TRBD1 matching 9 bases. Germline CDR1 and CDR2: MNHEY and SVGEGT. The CDR3 totals 17 residues. The V and J ends lost 2 bases and 3 bases, in that order; junction bases with no gene match: 10. CDR3 region: CASSYPLQGASYYGYTF. Written as DNA, the CDR3 is TGTGCCAGCAGTTACCCCCTACAGGGGGCTAGTTACTATGGCTACACCTTC.

The chain carries TRBV27 and TRBJ2-7; 7 bases map to TRBD1. V lost 3 bases and J lost 1; bases outside the gene matches: 6. Germline CDR1 is MNHEY and CDR2 is SMNVEV (reference sequence). The CDR3 is 15 residues long. The CDR3: CASSFSRDSSYEQYF. CDR3 coding DNA: TGTGCCAGCAGTTTTTCCAGGGACAGTTCCTACGAGCAGTACTTC.

V and J are TRBV12-3 or TRBV12-4 and TRBJ1-2; no clear D gene. V was pared by 11 bases and J by 0 bases, with 10 bases between. CDR3 size: 12 residues. CDR3 sequence: CACGRTNYGYTF. CDR3 nucleotides: TGTGCCTGCGGGAGGACTAACTATGGCTACACCTTC.

This clone was detected only once. The CDR3 DNA reads TGTGCCAGCACCGGGACTCTAGGGGATCAGCCCCAGCATTTT. Translating it yields CASTGTLGDQPQHF. The rearrangement links TRBV18 to TRBJ1-5; TRBD1 might be the D (5 bases). The CDR3 sequence is 14 residues long. The germline V and J ends were trimmed by 8 bases and 5 bases, with 16 bases remaining between them. CDR1 is KGHSH, CDR2 LQKENI, per germline.

This sequence joins TRBV11-2 and TRBJ2-7; D unresolved. The germline V gene encodes CDR1 SGHAT and CDR2 FQNNGV. V was shortened by 1 base and J by 5 bases, with 12 bases between the two germline ends. This CDR3 spans 14 amino acids. Here the CDR3 DNA reads TGTGCCAGCAGCTTAGTCCTAGTTAGCAACGAGCAGTACTTC. It codes for CASSLVLVSNEQYF. Full variable domain (missing parts from reference TRBV11-2 and TRBJ2-7): EAGVAQSPRYKIIEKRQSVAFWCNPISGHATLYWYQQILGQGPKLLIQFQNNGVVDDSQLPKDRFSAERLKGVDSTLKIQPAKLEDSAVYLCASSLVLVSNEQYFGPGTRLTVT.

This chain joins TRBV19 and TRBJ2-1; 8 nucleotides match TRBD2. This CDR3 comprises 15 residues. Trimming cost V 3 bases and J 7 bases; bases outside gene matches: 8. In germline, CDR1 is LNHDA, CDR2 SQIVND (reference sequence). CDR3 coding DNA: TGTGCCAGTAGTATTCTCGGGAGGGTCGGGAATGAGCAGTTCTTC. It specifies CASSILGRVGNEQFF.

The CDR3 DNA reads as TGCGCCAGCAGCTTCGGCGGGCCTTACCTCCAAGAGACCCAGTACTTC. It codes for CASSFGGPYLQETQYF. The rearrangement joins TRBV5-1 to TRBJ2-5, with D possibly TRBD2 on 5 matching bases. Trimming took off 2 bases at V and 1 base at J, with 15 bases between the two ends. The CDR3 has 16 residues. Germline CDR1 is SGHRS and CDR2 is YFSETQ.

J is TRBJ2-2 and V is TRBV24-1; 12 nucleotides align to TRBD2. CDR1 and CDR2 (germline): KGHDR, SFDVKD. The CDR3 consists of 16 residues. J gave up 6 bases and V 5 bases, and 6 bases lay outside the gene matches. CDR3 region: CATSGPSGRGAGELFF. CDR3 nucleotides: TGTGCCACCAGTGGACCTAGCGGGAGGGGAGCCGGGGAGCTGTTTTTT.

The genes are TRBV28 and TRBJ2-1; D is perhaps TRBD2 (5 bases). Trimming pared 5 bases from V and 5 bases from J, leaving 19 bases between. This CDR3 contains 16 residues. From germline, CDR1 is MDHEN and CDR2 SYDVKM. The CDR3 DNA sequence: TGTGCCAGCAGTCCCGTCGGTGGGAGCATGAACAATGAGCAGTTCTTC. This translates into CASSPVGGSMNNEQFF.